The clone carrying this T cell receptor beta chain showed up many times. The data belong to a study of regulatory T cells in long-lasting Graves disease. At the level of the study: Graves' patients, newly diagnosed, had taken antithyroid drugs under 3 months.

CDR1 and CDR2 from the germline V gene are SGHRS and YFSETQ. The CDR3 extends over 14 amino acids. Trimming removed 4 bases from V and 8 bases from J; junction bases left unmatched: 10. Noted time point: newly diagnosed GD, antithyroid drugs for less than 3 months. Extracted PBMC RNA gave rise to the TCR library. TCR beta libraries were built with iRepertoire HTBI primers and Arm-PCR of CDR3 regions. One entry per CDR3 protein, called by TCRdb with MiXCR from the multiplex PCR reads. The sample records 510,000 or so distinct CDR3 sequences, about 12% being singletons. These data also featured in a second study, about T cells in Graves' hyperthyroidism and ophthalmopathy.

The chain combines TRBV5-1 with TRBJ1-2, with 8 bases that match TRBD1. This receptor was taken from a woman aged 25 to 39 with Graves disease. The input for sequencing was peripheral blood mononuclear cells (PBMCs), taken at new diagnosis, from a patient treated with antithyroid drugs. CDR3 protein: CASSGMTGEDGYTF. CDR3 DNA sequence: TGCGCCAGCAGCGGAATGACAGGGGAGGACGGCTACACCTTC.